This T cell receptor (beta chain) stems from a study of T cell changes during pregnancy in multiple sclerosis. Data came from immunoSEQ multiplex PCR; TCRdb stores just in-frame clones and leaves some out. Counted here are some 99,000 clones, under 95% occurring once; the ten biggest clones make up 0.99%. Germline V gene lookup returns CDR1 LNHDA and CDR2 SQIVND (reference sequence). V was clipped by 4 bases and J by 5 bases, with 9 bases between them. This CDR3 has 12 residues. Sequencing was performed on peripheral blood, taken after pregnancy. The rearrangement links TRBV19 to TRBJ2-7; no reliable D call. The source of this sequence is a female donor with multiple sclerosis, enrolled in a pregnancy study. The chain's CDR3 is CASSTGSDEQYF. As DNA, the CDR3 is TGTGCCAGTAGTACGGGTTCGGACGAGCAGTACTTC.